This T cell receptor (beta chain) was captured by sequencing in a study of beta chain features in type 1 diabetes. At the level of the study: Examination covered around 98,000,000 sorted cells spanning all samples. Findings and limits, study-wide: Moderate yet significant TCRB CDR3 shortening was seen in Type 1 diabetes patients in all four CD4+ subsets.

This clone was counted between two and nine times. Its antigen is still unknown. A single heparinised blood sample, averaging about 100 mL, was obtained per donor. Each of the CD4+ naive, central memory, regulatory and stem cell-like memory populations was sorted via CD45RO/CCR7/CD25/CD127/CD95/CD27. Over 95% purity was reached by all sorted populations. Per the germline V gene, CDR1 is MDHEN and CDR2 is SYDVKM. The CDR3 contains 16 residues. V gave up 1 base and J gave up 0 bases, with 9 bases separating them. The whole isolated RNA underwent reverse transcription, so sequencing captured expressed TCRB transcripts. The protocol was immunoSEQ multiplex PCR, while the TCRdb copy is restricted to in-frame clones and leaves out a portion. The sample yields more than 250,000 clones, 20% seen once.

The source of this sequence is a woman aged 40 to 50 with type 1 diabetes. The chain couples TRBV28 to TRBJ2-2, with a possible D match to TRBD2 (5 bases). Input material: naive CD4+ T cells from blood. In DNA form, the CDR3 reads TGTGCCAGCAGTTTATACGGGGTTGCGAACACCGGGGAGCTGTTTTTT. This encodes CASSLYGVANTGELFF.